The clone carrying this T cell receptor beta chain has more than one count but fewer than ten. This sample was taken from a study of T cell repertoires in cytomegalovirus infection. Turning to the study itself: Public TCR beta signatures were indicative of both CMV infection and a matching HLA type.

TCRdb reprocessed the reads via MiXCR and lists one record per CDR3 protein. The sample consists of around 280,000 distinct CDR3 sequences, 9.6% of them appearing once. V lost 1 base and J lost 5, with 11 bases in between. The CDR3 is 14 residues long. The sequencing input was PBMCs. The V and J genes are TRBV12-3 or TRBV12-4 and TRBJ2-5; either TRBD1 or TRBD2 may fit D (5 bases each). The origin of this receptor is a human donor in good health (CMV status not recorded). Some clones in this sample may be carry-over from other donors' samples. The CDR3 loop is CASSLGGEGETQYF. The CDR3 DNA sequence: TGTGCCAGCAGTTTAGGGGGCGAGGGGGAGACCCAGTACTTC.